Following are 24 T cell receptor beta chains from one sample sequenced in a study of human T cells and chemical hapten exposure. Sample time point: patch test 1, 2 weeks after DPC sensitization. As to treatment: therapeutic diphenylcyclopropenone sensitization with weekly scalp DPC. MiXCR, applied by TCRdb to the RACE reads, yields one record per CDR3 protein. The sample holds some 77,000 distinct CDR3 sequences, about a tenth seen once. The sequencing here drew on whole blood, taken in connection with sensitization to the hapten diphenylcyclopropenone (DPC). These receptor sequences come from a woman in her fifties or sixties with alopecia areata. Some clones in this sample may be carry-over from other donors' samples.

Only a few counts were recorded for this clonotype. The chain has TRBV7-8 and TRBJ2-5, with 7 bases matching TRBD2. V lost 2 bases to trimming and J lost 2 bases; unmatched junction nucleotides: 8. Germline V gene sequence: CDR1 SGHVS, CDR2 FQNEAQ. CDR3 length equals 16 residues. The CDR3 is CASSLLAGENQETQYF. The CDR3 DNA is TGTGCCAGCAGCTTACTGGCGGGGGAAAATCAAGAGACCCAGTACTTC.

This clonotype was detected many times. The chain has TRBV19 and TRBJ2-1; 8 nucleotides align to TRBD2. From germline, CDR1 is LNHDA and CDR2 SQIVND (reference sequence). V shed 6 bases and J 0 bases; nucleotides not matched to a gene: 4. The CDR3 loop spans 15 amino acids. The CDR3: CASSSGSLSYNEQFF. The CDR3 coding sequence is TGTGCCAGTAGCAGCGGGAGCCTCTCCTACAATGAGCAGTTCTTC.

The chain carries TRBV6-6 and TRBJ1-6, with a tentative D call TRBD1 (5 bases). V lost 9 bases and J lost 10, with 16 bases in between. Germline V gene lookup returns CDR1 MNHNY and CDR2 SVGAGI (reference sequence). The CDR3 sequence is 13 residues long. In DNA form, the CDR3 reads TGTGCCAGTATTAAACAGGTCGACTCACCCCTCCACTTT. It yields the protein CASIKQVDSPLHF.

The sample holds a few counts of this clonotype. The chain uses TRBV6-1 and TRBJ2-7, with D unresolved. Germline-derived CDR1 and CDR2 are MNHNS and SASEGT. CDR3 length: 13 amino acids. V dropped 7 bases and J dropped 2 bases, with 12 bases sitting between them. The CDR3, as DNA: TGTGCCAGCACGAACGGGCCGGCCTACGAGCAGTACTTC. Translating it yields CASTNGPAYEQYF.

This clonotype appeared a few times. This chain connects TRBV20-1 to TRBJ2-3, with D unclear. Germline CDR1 and CDR2: DFQATT and SNEGSKA (reference sequence). Trimming pared 1 base from V and 9 bases from J, leaving 14 bases between. This CDR3 comprises 13 residues. The CDR3 loop is CSARAPGSGTQYF. CDR3 in DNA: TGCAGTGCTAGAGCCCCCGGGTCAGGCACGCAGTATTTT.

The J gene is TRBJ2-1, the V gene TRBV18; D is unresolved. The germline V gene has CDR1 KGHSH and CDR2 LQKENI. Trimming removed 0 bases from V and 10 bases from J, with 13 bases in between. This CDR3 is 14 amino acids long. The CDR3 nucleotides are TGTGCCAGCTCACCACCAAGTAAGGGCATGGAGCAGTTCTTC. It specifies CASSPPSKGMEQFF.

The V and J genes are TRBV21-1 and TRBJ2-6; the listed D gene, TRBD1, was not tested against the DNA. TRBV21-1 is shown as a pseudogene. This CDR3 comprises 18 residues. Here the CDR3 reads CARPRLVCGTSGANVLTF. The CDR3 coding sequence is TGTGCGAGGCCCCGTTTGGTTTGTGGGACGTCTGGGGCCAACGTCCTGACTTTC.

The rearrangement joins TRBV5-1 to TRBJ2-3, with 7 bases identical to TRBD1. This CDR3 has 16 residues. Per the germline V gene, CDR1 is SGHRS and CDR2 is YFSETQ. V dropped 3 bases and J dropped 2; count of bases not matched to a gene: 9. CDR3 coding DNA: TGCGCCAGCAGCTCGGGGACAGCGCGTATCACAGATACGCAGTATTTT. Translation: CASSSGTARITDTQYF.

This clonotype has just a few counts. The rearrangement uses TRBV7-9 and TRBJ2-6; D gene ambiguous. The CDR3 length is 13 residues. CDR1 and CDR2 from the germline V gene are SEHNR and FQNEAQ (reference sequence). V was pared by 5 bases and J by 4 bases, with 6 bases between. The CDR3 DNA reads TGTGCCAGCAGCCCCCCCGGGGCCAACGTCCTGACTTTC. The encoded protein is CASSPPGANVLTF.

J is TRBJ1-2 and V is TRBV28; 9 bases line up with TRBD1. Germline V gene sequence: CDR1 MDHEN, CDR2 SYDVKM. The CDR3 spans 15 residues. V lost 6 bases, J lost 5 bases, and 10 bases stayed unmatched. The CDR3 here is CASRYWTGEDYGYTF. The DNA of the CDR3 is TGTGCCAGCAGATATTGGACAGGGGAGGATTATGGCTACACCTTC.

This clonotype was seen a handful of times. The rearrangement joins TRBV12-3 or TRBV12-4 to TRBJ2-1; perhaps TRBD2 as D (6 bases). Deletions cut 3 bases from V and 0 bases from J, with 9 bases between. The CDR3 is made up of 15 amino acids. CDR3 coding DNA: TGTGCCAGCAGTTTCGGGAGAAGCTCCTACAATGAGCAGTTCTTC. This encodes CASSFGRSSYNEQFF.

This clonotype showed up many times. V is TRBV5-4 and J is TRBJ1-2; TRBD1 matches 9 bases. After removal of 0 bases from V and 6 bases from J, the junction contained 0 bases not matched to a gene. Germline V CDR1 and CDR2: SGHNT, YYREEE (reference sequence). This CDR3 region has 13 residues. CDR3 DNA: TGTGCCAGCAGCTTGGGGGACAGGGATGGCTACACCTTC. Translation gives CASSLGDRDGYTF.

This clonotype was seen at least ten times. The chain combines TRBV7-9 with TRBJ2-5; 14 positions agree with TRBD2. The CDR3 has 17 residues. Germline CDR1 SEHNR, CDR2 FQNEAQ (reference sequence). V gave up 5 bases and J gave up 4 bases; unmatched junction bases: 9. The CDR3 nucleotides read TGTGCCAGCAGCCCGGGACTAGCGGGAGAAGTAGGAGAGACCCAGTACTTC. Translation gives CASSPGLAGEVGETQYF.

The chain recombines TRBV10-3 with TRBJ2-7, with 7 bases matching TRBD2. CDR3 length: 14 amino acids. Trimming removed 7 bases from V and 2 bases from J; junction bases left unmatched: 8. Germline V gene sequence: CDR1 ENHRY, CDR2 SYGVKD. CDR3: CAIKQAGETYEQYF. CDR3 DNA: TGTGCCATCAAACAGGCGGGAGAGACCTACGAGCAGTACTTC.

This clonotype has a handful of counts. The genes are TRBV20-1 and TRBJ1-1; TRBD1 aligns across 8 bases. V was clipped by 5 bases and J by 1 base; unmatched bases: 6. CDR3 length equals 14 residues. CDR1 DFQATT and CDR2 SNEGSKA come from the germline V gene (reference sequence). In DNA, the CDR3 is TGCAGTGCTTTTCTCACAGGGGGGAACACTGAAGCTTTCTTT. It specifies CSAFLTGGNTEAFF.

The table lists this clonotype with many counts. V usage is TRBV19 and J usage is TRBJ1-2; D gene uncertain. Per the germline V gene, CDR1 is LNHDA and CDR2 is SQIVND (reference sequence). Trimming took off 6 bases at V and 6 bases at J, with 14 bases between the two ends. This CDR3 is 13 amino acids long. CDR3 sequence (DNA): TGTGCCAGTAGAACCCTTGGAGAACATGGCTACACCTTC. This codes for CASRTLGEHGYTF. The full variable domain, in which reference TRBV19 and TRBJ1-2 provide the parts outside the CDR3, is DGGITQSPKYLFRKEGQNVTLSCEQNLNHDAMYWYRQDPGQGLRLIYYSQIVNDFQKGDIAEGYSVSREKKESFPLTVTSAQKNPTAFYLCASRTLGEHGYTFGSGTRLTVV.

This clonotype has more than one count but fewer than ten. V is TRBV20-1 and J is TRBJ2-5; D is uncertain. The V gene's germline CDR1 is DFQATT and CDR2 SNEGSKA (reference sequence). V was pared by 7 bases and J by 1 base, with 10 bases between. CDR3 length: 12 residues. The CDR3 DNA follows: TGCAGTGGTTTCTTTGGCCAAGAGACCCAGTACTTC. Amino acids: CSGFFGQETQYF.

This clonotype has at least ten counts. This chain connects TRBV6-2 or TRBV6-3 to TRBJ2-1; D not resolved. This CDR3 is built from 11 residues. The V gene's germline CDR1 is MNHEY and CDR2 SVGEGT. The V end was cut by 1 base, the J end by 9 bases, with 4 bases between. DNA for the CDR3: TGTGCCAGCAGTTACTTGGGTGAGCAGTTCTTC. Its protein product is CASSYLGEQFF.

This clonotype was counted between two and nine times. The V call is TRBV11-2, the J call TRBJ2-5; 8 bases are a match to TRBD2. The length of the CDR3 is 16 residues. Unmatched junction bases numbered 11, after V lost 5 bases and J lost 3 bases. Germline loops: CDR1 SGHAT, CDR2 FQNNGV. DNA for the CDR3: TGTGCCAGCAGCCCGACTAGCGTGGGGGGGAAAGAGACCCAGTACTTC. Amino acid sequence: CASSPTSVGGKETQYF.

The chain recombines TRBV5-5 with TRBJ2-2; possible D gene TRBD1, 5 bases. Trimming removed 2 bases at V and 0 bases at J, with 11 bases between. This CDR3 has 16 residues. Germline loops: CDR1 SGHKS, CDR2 YYEKEE (reference sequence). CDR3: CASSFGLGANTGELFF. The DNA for the CDR3 is TGTGCCAGCAGCTTTGGCCTAGGGGCGAACACCGGGGAGCTGTTTTTT.

The chain couples TRBV7-2 to TRBJ2-5; 11 bases fit TRBD2. The CDR3 has 16 residues. Germline V CDR1 and CDR2: SGHTA, FQGNSA. The V segment lost 4 bases and the J segment 5 bases; nucleotides outside the gene matches: 9. The CDR3 region has the DNA TGTGCCAGCAGCTCCCCCCCCGGGACTAGCGGCGAGACCCAGTACTTC. Translated, it gives CASSSPPGTSGETQYF.

The chain links TRBV11-2 to TRBJ2-1; 8 nucleotides align to TRBD2. The CDR3 totals 18 residues. Trimming at V came to 0 bases and at J to 9 bases, leaving 16 bases not matched to a gene. Germline V gene lookup returns CDR1 SGHAT and CDR2 FQNNGV. This chain's CDR3 is CASSLDPGGSGRGAEQFF. For the CDR3, the DNA is TGTGCCAGCAGCTTAGATCCCGGCGGGAGCGGGAGAGGTGCTGAGCAGTTCTTC.

The rearrangement links TRBV29-1 to TRBJ2-3; perhaps TRBD2 as D (5 bases). CDR3 length equals 14 residues. Trimming removed 5 bases from V and 2 bases from J, with 14 bases in between. Germline CDR1 is SQVTM and CDR2 is ANQGSEA. The CDR3 coding sequence is TGCAGCGTTCGAACCAGCGGACCCACAGATACGCAGTATTTT. Translated: CSVRTSGPTDTQYF.

The chain uses TRBV11-2 and TRBJ2-1; unclear D gene. CDR3 size: 16 residues. CDR1 and CDR2 (germline): SGHAT, FQNNGV. The V and J ends lost 1 base and 2 bases respectively, with 12 bases between them. The CDR3 DNA is TGTGCCAGCAGCTTAGCGGCTTCCATCCCCTACAATGAGCAGTTCTTC. Protein: CASSLAASIPYNEQFF.